Below, 32 T cell receptor beta chains from the same sample are listed, as sequenced in a study of identical twins. TCRdb used MiXCR to reprocess the 5' RACE reads, holding one entry per CDR3 protein. The data contain 200,000 to 250,000 distinct CDR3 sequences, over 9.5% of them singletons. Sequencing used memory T cells sorted from blood. The source is a man aged 45-65 years in good health.

A few counts support this clonotype. The CDR3 nucleotides are TGTGCCAGCAGCCCATTAGCCCATGCGGCAGATACGCAGTATTTT. This translates into CASSPLAHAADTQYF. The chain joins TRBV5-8 to TRBJ2-3; D unresolved. V lost 4 bases to trimming and J lost 4 bases, with 16 bases between them. Germline V CDR1 and CDR2: SGHTS, YDEGEE. This CDR3 has 15 amino acids.

This clonotype was observed a few times. The V and J genes are TRBV11-3 and TRBJ1-1, with no clear D. V lost 1 base, J lost 11 bases, and 14 bases lay in between. CDR1 is SGHNT, CDR2 YENEEA, per germline. The CDR3 has 13 amino acids. The CDR3 here is CASSLGRGREAFF. The CDR3 DNA reads as TGTGCCAGCAGCTTAGGTCGAGGTCGGGAGGCTTTCTTT.

This clonotype was recorded a few times. The CDR3 region has the DNA TGTGCCAGCAGCTTGGGACAACAATATAATTCACCCCTCCACTTT. This gives the protein CASSLGQQYNSPLHF. The V call is TRBV7-2, the J call TRBJ1-6; D possibly corresponds to TRBD1 (6 bases). The length of the CDR3 is 15 residues. Deletions cut 3 bases from V and 4 bases from J, with 10 bases between. Germline-derived CDR1 and CDR2 are SGHTA and FQGNSA. The variable domain in full, with the rest retrieved from reference TRBV7-2 and TRBJ1-6, is GAGVSQSPSNKVTEKGKDVELRCDPISGHTALYWYRQSLGQGLEFLIYFQGNSAPDKSGLPSDRFSAERTGGSVSTLTIQRTQQEDSAVYLCASSLGQQYNSPLHFGNGTRLTVT.

In its sample, this clonotype was seen many times. The genes are TRBV4-1 and TRBJ2-1; D might be TRBD2 (6 bases). Germline-derived CDR1 and CDR2 are MGHRA and YSYEKL. CDR3 size: 13 residues. V dropped 2 bases and J dropped 7 bases, with 9 bases sitting between them. CDR3 sequence reads: CASSQNAGNEQFF. In DNA form, the CDR3 reads TGCGCCAGCAGCCAAAACGCGGGGAATGAGCAGTTCTTC.

The chain recombines TRBV2 with TRBJ2-1, with 7 nucleotides matching TRBD1. V was pared by 3 bases and J by 8 bases, with 13 bases of the junction left unmatched. Germline CDR1 SNHLY, CDR2 FYNNEI. The CDR3 has 16 amino acids. CDR3 sequence (DNA): TGTGCCAGCAGTGAGCGAGGGGGCCCTCCGAGGCATGAGCAGTTCTTC. It is translated as CASSERGGPPRHEQFF. Drawing the rest from reference TRBV2 and TRBJ2-1, the complete variable domain is EPEVTQTPSHQVTQMGQEVILRCVPISNHLYFYWYRQILGQKVEFLVSFYNNEISEKSEIFDDQFSVERPDGSNFTLKIRSTKLEDSAMYFCASSERGGPPRHEQFFGPGTRLTVL.

This clonotype was seen many times. The chain couples TRBV2 to TRBJ2-2; D may be TRBD2 (6 bases). The V end was cut by 6 bases, the J end by 4 bases, with 18 bases between. This CDR3 has 16 amino acids. The germline CDR1 and CDR2 sequences are SNHLY and FYNNEI. The CDR3 sequence: CASRPPHSGPTGELFF. The CDR3 nucleotides read TGTGCCAGCAGACCGCCCCACAGCGGGCCCACCGGGGAGCTGTTTTTT.

There are a few counts of this clonotype. The chain links TRBV7-2 to TRBJ2-1, with D uncertain. Germline CDR1 SGHTA, CDR2 FQGNSA. The CDR3 length is 14 residues. Trimming removed 5 bases from V and 3 bases from J, with 11 bases in between. CDR3 in DNA: TGTGCCAGCAGCAAACCGGGCGACTACAATGAGCAGTTCTTC. Protein product: CASSKPGDYNEQFF.

The chain has TRBV5-1 and TRBJ1-6; D is ambiguous. Deletions cut 2 bases from V and 7 bases from J, with 19 bases between. Germline CDR1 is SGHRS and CDR2 is YFSETQ. The CDR3 is made up of 17 amino acids. The CDR3, as DNA: TGCGCCAGCAGCTTTGGGTACGCAAGGGTAGAGAATTCACCCCTCCACTTT. This codes for CASSFGYARVENSPLHF. Combining the CDR3 with reference TRBV5-1 and TRBJ1-6 gives the whole variable domain KAGVTQTPRYLIKTRGQQVTLSCSPISGHRSVSWYQQTPGQGLQFLFEYFSETQRNKGNFPGRFSGRQFSNSRSEMNVSTLELGDSALYLCASSFGYARVENSPLHFGNGTRLTVT.

This clonotype was seen at least ten times. V and J are TRBV5-5 and TRBJ2-1; unclear D gene. Germline CDR1 is SGHKS and CDR2 is YYEKEE (reference sequence). Deletions cut 3 bases from V and 9 bases from J, with 16 bases between. CDR3 length: 14 residues. The CDR3 loop reads CASSWASQQSEQFF. The DNA for the CDR3 is TGTGCCAGCAGCTGGGCGAGTCAGCAAAGTGAGCAGTTCTTC.

V gene TRBV4-3 combines with J gene TRBJ2-2, with D possibly matching TRBD2 (5 bases). Germline lookup yields CDR1 LGHNA and CDR2 YSLEER. Trimming shortened V by 5 bases and J by 4 bases, and 14 bases separated the two germline ends. The length of the CDR3 is 15 residues. The CDR3 nucleotides are TGCGCCAGCAGCAGACGGGGATTAGGCACCGGGGAGCTGTTTTTT. Amino acid sequence: CASSRRGLGTGELFF.

In its sample, this clonotype is medium-sized. The J gene is TRBJ2-3, the V gene TRBV29-1; 8 nucleotides match TRBD2. Germline V gives CDR1 SQVTM, CDR2 ANQGSEA. The CDR3 loop spans 18 amino acids. Losses at the gene ends were 2 bases for V and 0 bases for J; bases not matched to a gene: 13. The chain's CDR3 is CSVEFLSATGGSTDTQYF. As DNA, the CDR3 is TGCAGCGTTGAATTCCTATCGGCAACGGGAGGGAGCACAGATACGCAGTATTTT.

This clonotype appeared many times. The CDR3 region has the DNA TGTGCCAGCAGTTTATCGGGGGCCCTCTACAATGAGCAGTTCTTC. Encoded protein: CASSLSGALYNEQFF. This rearrangement joins TRBV27 to TRBJ2-1; perhaps TRBD1 as D (6 bases). The germline V gene has CDR1 MNHEY and CDR2 SMNVEV (reference sequence). Trimming took 0 bases from V and 3 from J, leaving 9 bases between them. This CDR3 is built from 15 residues.

This clonotype was seen repeatedly, ten times or more. The chain combines TRBV20-1 with TRBJ2-1; no reliable D call. Germline CDR1 DFQATT, CDR2 SNEGSKA (reference sequence). The V and J ends lost 3 bases and 8 bases respectively, with 11 bases between them. The CDR3 consists of 12 residues. This CDR3 reads CSASPFGDEQFF. The CDR3 DNA reads as TGCAGTGCTAGCCCTTTTGGCGATGAGCAGTTCTTC.

This clonotype has more than one count but fewer than ten. The chain joins TRBV5-6 to TRBJ2-1; D is uncertain. The CDR3 contains 13 residues. Per germline, CDR1 SGHDT and CDR2 YYEEEE. V shed 4 bases and J shed 5 bases, with 10 bases lying between them. The DNA for the CDR3 is TGTGCCAGCAGCATGACCCTAAACAATGAGCAGTTCTTC. This codes for CASSMTLNNEQFF.

This clonotype was counted ten times or more. This chain connects TRBV9 to TRBJ2-2; TRBD1 matches at 9 bases. Germline CDR1 is SGDLS and CDR2 is YYNGEE. The CDR3 loop spans 16 amino acids. With V trimmed by 4 bases and J by 3 bases, 7 bases remained unmatched. This CDR3 reads CASSPGGQGHTGELFF. CDR3 nucleotide sequence: TGTGCCAGCAGCCCTGGAGGACAGGGGCACACCGGGGAGCTGTTTTTT.

This clonotype was detected a few times. V is TRBV5-1 and J is TRBJ2-3; D possibly corresponds to TRBD1 (6 bases). V lost 0 bases and J lost 0, with 14 bases in between. CDR3 length: 17 amino acids. CDR1 and CDR2 from the germline V gene are SGHRS and YFSETQ. The CDR3 DNA reads TGCGCCAGCAGCTTGGGTATAGGACAGTTTAGCACAGATACGCAGTATTTT. It encodes CASSLGIGQFSTDTQYF. Variable domain in full (rest from reference TRBV5-1 and TRBJ2-3): KAGVTQTPRYLIKTRGQQVTLSCSPISGHRSVSWYQQTPGQGLQFLFEYFSETQRNKGNFPGRFSGRQFSNSRSEMNVSTLELGDSALYLCASSLGIGQFSTDTQYFGPGTRLTVL.

This clonotype was picked up many times. V and J are TRBV27 and TRBJ1-1, with TRBD1 identical over 11 bases. Looked up from germline, CDR1 is MNHEY and CDR2 is SMNVEV (reference sequence). Trimming cost V 1 base and J 6 bases; bases outside gene matches: 1. The CDR3 totals 14 residues. The chain's CDR3 is CASSLWGQGAEAFF. The CDR3 coding sequence is TGTGCCAGCAGTTTATGGGGACAGGGGGCTGAAGCTTTCTTT.

This clonotype was observed a handful of times. The chain employs TRBV5-6 and TRBJ2-7; D might be TRBD1 or TRBD2, each matching 5 bases. Germline V gene lookup returns CDR1 SGHDT and CDR2 YYEEEE. Trimming left V 6 bases short and J 3 bases short, with 19 bases between. The CDR3 is made up of 15 amino acids. CDR3 sequence (DNA): TGTGCCAGCAAAAAGATGACGGGACCGAACTACGAGCAGTACTTC. Protein sequence: CASKKMTGPNYEQYF.

The sample holds many counts of this clonotype. The chain employs TRBV7-8 and TRBJ2-7, with 7 bases fitting TRBD2. Losses at the gene ends were 1 base for V and 2 bases for J; bases not matched to a gene: 5. There are 15 residues in the CDR3. The germline V gene encodes CDR1 SGHVS and CDR2 FQNEAQ. The CDR3 bases are TGTGCCAGCAGCTTAGGTAGCGGGTTGACCTACGAGCAGTACTTC. It codes for CASSLGSGLTYEQYF.

This chain joins TRBV20-1 and TRBJ1-1; 8 bases map to TRBD1. The germline CDR1 and CDR2 sequences are DFQATT and SNEGSKA (reference sequence). V lost 1 base to trimming and J lost 7 bases; unmatched junction nucleotides: 5. The CDR3 extends over 13 amino acids. The CDR3 DNA reads TGCAGTGCTAGAGTCCCAGGGGGCATTGAAGCTTTCTTT. Translating it yields CSARVPGGIEAFF.

This clonotype was counted many times. The CDR3 bases are TGTGCCAGCAGCTCAGGGACTGGGGCCAACGTCCTGACTTTC. It encodes CASSSGTGANVLTF. This rearrangement joins TRBV5-4 to TRBJ2-6; D possibly corresponds to TRBD1 (5 bases). Deletions cut 3 bases from V and 2 bases from J, with 6 bases between. Germline V gene sequence: CDR1 SGHNT, CDR2 YYREEE (reference sequence). This CDR3 has 14 amino acids.

The chain carries TRBV6-1 and TRBJ2-1; no clear D. Germline V gene data show CDR1 as MNHNS and CDR2 as SASEGT. Trimming removed 10 bases from V and 4 bases from J, with 17 bases in between. The length of the CDR3 is 14 residues. In DNA form, the CDR3 reads TGTGCCACCATCTCGGTGGACGGATACAATGAGCAGTTCTTC. The encoded protein is CATISVDGYNEQFF.

The sample holds many counts of this clonotype. The chain carries TRBV12-3 or TRBV12-4 and TRBJ1-1; tentatively, D is TRBD1 (6 bases). The CDR3 sequence is 13 residues long. V was cut by 6 bases and J by 1 base, with 9 bases left in between. CDR3 loop: CASRNRENTEAFF. The CDR3 DNA reads TGTGCCAGCAGGAACAGGGAGAACACTGAAGCTTTCTTT.

This sequence joins TRBV4-1 and TRBJ1-2; D unresolved. Trimming pared 1 base from V and 5 bases from J, leaving 5 bases between. CDR3 length: 12 amino acids. Germline V gives CDR1 MGHRA, CDR2 YSYEKL. As DNA, the CDR3 is TGCGCCAGCAGCCAAGCAGATTATGGCTACACCTTC. Its protein is CASSQADYGYTF.

A few counts support this clonotype. The J gene is TRBJ2-2, the V gene TRBV27; the match to TRBD2 covers 14 bases. Germline-derived CDR1 and CDR2 are MNHEY and SMNVEV (reference sequence). The CDR3 length is 20 residues. V gave up 5 bases and J gave up 5 bases; unmatched junction bases: 16. DNA of the CDR3: TGTGCCAGCAGTCCCTTGCGGACAGGGGGACTAGCGGGAGTTACCGGGGAGCTGTTTTTT. Translating it yields CASSPLRTGGLAGVTGELFF.

This clonotype has ten or more counts. CDR3 DNA sequence: TGTGCCAGCAGACTAGCGGGAGCTAACGAGCAGTACTTC. Translated, it gives CASRLAGANEQYF. The V and J genes are TRBV12-3 or TRBV12-4 and TRBJ2-7, with 11 nucleotides matching TRBD2. The CDR3 length is 13 residues. The trim removed 6 bases at V and 5 bases at J, leaving 3 bases unmatched.

The chain has TRBV14 and TRBJ2-3, with 7 bases lining up with TRBD1. Trimming at V came to 2 bases and at J to 4 bases, leaving 6 bases not matched to a gene. The germline CDR1 and CDR2 sequences are SGHDN and FVKESK. This CDR3 is 15 amino acids long. The DNA for the CDR3 is TGTGCCAGCAGCCAACGGAGAGGGGGCGCAGATACGCAGTATTTT. Translating gives CASSQRRGGADTQYF.

This clonotype occurred many times. The chain links TRBV20-1 to TRBJ2-7; a weak D match, TRBD2 (6 bases). Germline V gene data show CDR1 as DFQATT and CDR2 as SNEGSKA (reference sequence). This CDR3 has 13 residues. Trimming shortened V by 5 bases and J by 2 bases, and 13 bases separated the two germline ends. CDR3 DNA sequence: TGCAGTGCTTATAGCGGTCTTACCTACGAGCAGTACTTC. Translation gives CSAYSGLTYEQYF.

The chain has TRBV4-1 and TRBJ2-1, with 10 positions matching TRBD1. This CDR3 has 14 residues. Germline CDR1 and CDR2: MGHRA and YSYEKL. Trimming at V came to 6 bases and at J to 7 bases, leaving 6 bases not matched to a gene. CDR3 DNA sequence: TGCGCCAGCAGGAGGGACAGGGGAGGGAATGAGCAGTTCTTC. The encoded protein is CASRRDRGGNEQFF.

Comment on this clonotype: This sequence may be a read error, since a much larger clone differs from it by one base. The V call is TRBV9, the J call TRBJ2-3, with 11 positions matching TRBD2. Trimming cost V 8 bases and J 2 bases; bases outside gene matches: 7. The CDR3 length is 15 residues. Germline V gene lookup returns CDR1 SGDLS and CDR2 YYNGEE. CDR3 in amino acids: CARSTSGSPTDTQYF. The CDR3 DNA sequence: TGTGCCAGAAGCACTAGCGGGAGTCCCACAGATACGCAGTATTTT. Full variable domain (remainder filled in from reference TRBV9 and TRBJ2-3): DSGVTQTPKHLITATGQRVTLRCSPRSGDLSVYWYQQSLDQGLQFLIQYYNGEERAKGNILERFSAQQFPDLHSELNLSSLELGDSALYFCARSTSGSPTDTQYFGPGTRLTVL.

This clonotype was picked up many times. Here the CDR3 DNA reads TGTGCCAGCACTGGGGGGGGGGAGAGCACCGGGGAGCTGTTTTTT. Amino acid sequence: CASTGGGESTGELFF. The J gene is TRBJ2-2, the V gene TRBV6-1; 7 bases agree with TRBD2. V lost 7 bases, J lost 4 bases, and 9 bases stayed unmatched. Looked up from germline, CDR1 is MNHNS and CDR2 is SASEGT. This CDR3 is 15 amino acids long.

Many counts were recorded for this clonotype. The chain is built from TRBV6-1 and TRBJ2-2; a possible D gene is TRBD1 (6 bases). The V end was cut by 6 bases, the J end by 2 bases, with 13 bases between. The length of the CDR3 is 15 residues. The V gene's germline CDR1 is MNHNS and CDR2 SASEGT. The CDR3 coding sequence is TGTGCCAGCAGCCCTGACAGGATAAACACCGGGGAGCTGTTTTTT. It encodes CASSPDRINTGELFF.